This T cell receptor beta chain originates from a study of blood T cells in healthy people across ages. At the level of the study: Per every two T cells, about one barcoded beta molecule was captured by template switching.

The length of the CDR3 is 16 residues. Per the germline V gene, CDR1 is MNHEY and CDR2 is SVGAGI. V was cut by 2 bases and J by 5 bases, with 18 bases left in between. The use of a sample-barcoded 5' primer and a J-beta primer mix characterized a second PCR of roughly 6 to 11 cycles. TCRdb called the 5' RACE reads again in MiXCR, with one record for every CDR3 protein. The data contain 700,000 to 950,000 distinct CDR3 sequences, more than 40% of them singletons. General study findings and limits: Expanded clonotype shifts may have been confounded, as the donors had an unknown CMV status.

The individuals who served as donors were healthy Caucasians living in Russia, aged about 6 to 100. Extracted total RNA amounted to at least 6 micrograms for each sample. A remark on this clonotype: The antigen is undetermined.

The chain joins TRBV6-5 to TRBJ1-1; D not certain. Sequenced input: blood. This TCR was recovered from a woman in her sixties or seventies in good health. The CDR3, as DNA: TGTGCCAGCAGTTACCCATATGGAAGGCGGGGAACTGAAGCTTTCTTT. This codes for CASSYPYGRRGTEAFF.